This TCR beta chain was documented in a study of blood T cell repertoires in COVID-19. As for the study in general: T cells, B-cell-depleted T cells, or PBMCs provided the cDNA or gDNA that served as material.

Sequencing was performed with immunoSEQ multiplex PCR; in TCRdb, only in-frame clones are kept and a portion is missing. This table has 200,000 to 250,000 clones, more than 70% appearing once. The CDR3 length is 17 residues. Germline CDR1 is SGHTA and CDR2 is FQGNSA. After removal of 3 bases from V and 4 bases from J, the junction contained 11 bases not matched to a gene. V gene TRBV7-2 combines with J gene TRBJ2-7, with 11 nucleotides matching TRBD2. The specimen was peripheral blood. This TCR was recovered from a woman aged 55-75 years with acute or convalescent COVID-19. As DNA, the CDR3 is TGTGCCAGCAGCTTGGGGGTACCGGGACTAGCGGAATACGAGCAGTACTTC. Its protein product is CASSLGVPGLAEYEQYF. Using reference TRBV7-2 and TRBJ2-7 for the parts outside the CDR3, the full variable domain is GAGVSQSPSNKVTEKGKDVELRCDPISGHTALYWYRQSLGQGLEFLIYFQGNSAPDKSGLPSDRFSAERTGGSVSTLTIQRTQQEDSAVYLCASSLGVPGLAEYEQYFGPGTRLTVT.